These T cell receptor beta chains were read from a single sample in a study of blood T cell repertoires in COVID-19. The method was immunoSEQ multiplex PCR; TCRdb's version includes in-frame clones alone and lacks a portion of them. The sample has over 150,000 clones; about 85% are singletons. Sequencing input: peripheral blood. All receptors derive from a man aged 35 to 55 with acute or convalescent COVID-19. The CDR3 runs from the conserved cysteine through the conserved F or W.

TRBV28,CASSPPPRVRSNQPQHF
TRBV30,CAWSREGGGNTIYF
TRBV3-1/TRBV3-2,CASSQDLTGEQYF
TRBV2,CASSLHRANTEAFF
TRBV5-4,CASSPMQGPGYTF
TRBV7-8,CASSLDDRVYGYTF
TRBV2,CASSAGTGGNEQFF
TRBV6-2/TRBV6-3,CASSYGGRSSYEQYF
TRBV19,CASSQQGYEQYF
TRBV5-1,CASSLDSRQPQHF
TRBV5-1,CASSPGSSNTEAFF
TRBV6-2/TRBV6-3,CASSKTTGQGLGEQFF
TRBV3-1/TRBV3-2,CASSQRTGVHGYGYTF
TRBV18,CASSPADRGKLSYGYTF
TRBV9,CASSPITSRNYGYTF
TRBV5-4,CASRTTGANTGELFF
TRBV4-3,CASSQDIGQHYGYTF
TRBV19,CASSSRTGGSATNEKLFF
TRBV19,CASSMEHFYEQYF
TRBV14,CASSQGEGLGEETQYF
TRBV28,CASSLQTGTNTEAFF
TRBV4-3,CASSQEGTSGLNTGELFF